This TCR beta chain was found in a study of blood T cell repertoires in COVID-19. Trimming removed 4 bases from V and 4 bases from J; junction bases left unmatched: 1. Germline V gene data show CDR1 as SGHDT and CDR2 as YYEEEE. The CDR3 length is 12 residues. Repertoires were generated with immunoSEQ multiplex PCR, while TCRdb's copy carries only in-frame clones and drops some. The data show 150,000 to 200,000 clones, around 83% seen once. J is TRBJ1-1 and V is TRBV5-6, with 7 bases matching TRBD1. The sample consisted of peripheral blood. The clonotype originates from a woman older than 75 in a cohort sampled during active or convalescent COVID-19. The CDR3 loop reads CASSPGGTEAFF. In DNA, the CDR3 is TGTGCCAGCAGCCCAGGGGGCACTGAAGCTTTCTTT.